This record looks at one TCR beta chain sequence and its context. The data belong to a study of shared clonotypes between healthy human individuals. The protocol was immunoSEQ multiplex PCR, while the TCRdb copy is restricted to in-frame clones and leaves out a portion. The sample yields some 2.4 million clones, approximately 93% seen once. Trimming left V 6 bases short and J 0 bases short, with 8 bases between. Germline V gene sequence: CDR1 MNHNS, CDR2 SASEGT. This CDR3 is built from 13 residues. The specimen sequenced was naive CD4+ T cells from PBMCs. As for subset: CD45RA+ positively selected. The TCR sequence derives from a man between 18 and 35 years old in good health. Some clones in this sample may be carry-over from other donors' samples. This chain joins TRBV6-1 and TRBJ1-1; unclear D gene. The CDR3 reads CASSYVVNTEAFF. CDR3 coding DNA: TGTGCCAGCAGCTACGTGGTGAACACTGAAGCTTTCTTT.